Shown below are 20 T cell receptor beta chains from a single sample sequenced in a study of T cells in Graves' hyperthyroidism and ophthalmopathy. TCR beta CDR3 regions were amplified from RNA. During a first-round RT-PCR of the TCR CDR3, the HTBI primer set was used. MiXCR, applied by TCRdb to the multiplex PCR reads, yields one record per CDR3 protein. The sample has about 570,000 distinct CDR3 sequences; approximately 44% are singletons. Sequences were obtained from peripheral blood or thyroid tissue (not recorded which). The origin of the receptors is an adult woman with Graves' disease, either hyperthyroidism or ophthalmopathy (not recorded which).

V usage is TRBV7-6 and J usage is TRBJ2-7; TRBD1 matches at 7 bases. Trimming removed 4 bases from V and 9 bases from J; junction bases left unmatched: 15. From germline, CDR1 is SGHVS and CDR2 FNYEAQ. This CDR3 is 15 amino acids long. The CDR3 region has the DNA TGTGCCAGCAGCTCGAGGGACAGCCCTCTTGTAGGGCAGTACTTC. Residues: CASSSRDSPLVGQYF. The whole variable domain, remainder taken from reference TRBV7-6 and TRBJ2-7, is GAGVSQSPRYKVTKRGQDVALRCDPISGHVSLYWYRQALGQGPEFLTYFNYEAQQDKSGLPNDRFSAERPEGSISTLTIQRTEQRDSAMYRCASSSRDSPLVGQYFGPGTRLTVT.

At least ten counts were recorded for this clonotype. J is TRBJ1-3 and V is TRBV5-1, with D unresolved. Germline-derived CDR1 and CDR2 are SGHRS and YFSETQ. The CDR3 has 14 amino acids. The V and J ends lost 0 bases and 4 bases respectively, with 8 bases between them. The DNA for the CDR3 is TGCGCCAGCAGCTTGGTATCCGGCGGAAACACCATATATTTT. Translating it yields CASSLVSGGNTIYF.

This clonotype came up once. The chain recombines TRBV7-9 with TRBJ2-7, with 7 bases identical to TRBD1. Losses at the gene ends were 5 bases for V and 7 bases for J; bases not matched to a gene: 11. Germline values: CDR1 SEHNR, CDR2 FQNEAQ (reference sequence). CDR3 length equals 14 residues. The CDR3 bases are TGTGCCAGCAGCCCTAGGGGGCAGGGGCAAGAGCAGTACTTC. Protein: CASSPRGQGQEQYF. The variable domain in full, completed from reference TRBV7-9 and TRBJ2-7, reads DTGVSQNPRHKITKRGQNVTFRCDPISEHNRLYWYRQTLGQGPEFLTYFQNEAQLEKSRLLSDRFSAERPKGSFSTLEIQRTEQGDSAMYLCASSPRGQGQEQYFGPGTRLTVT.

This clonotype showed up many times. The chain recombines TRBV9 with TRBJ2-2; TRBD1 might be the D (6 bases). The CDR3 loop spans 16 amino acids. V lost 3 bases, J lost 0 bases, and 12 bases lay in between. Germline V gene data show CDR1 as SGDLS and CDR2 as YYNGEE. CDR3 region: CASSAQGSSNTGELFF. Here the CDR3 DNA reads TGTGCCAGCAGCGCCCAGGGGTCTTCGAACACCGGGGAGCTGTTTTTT.

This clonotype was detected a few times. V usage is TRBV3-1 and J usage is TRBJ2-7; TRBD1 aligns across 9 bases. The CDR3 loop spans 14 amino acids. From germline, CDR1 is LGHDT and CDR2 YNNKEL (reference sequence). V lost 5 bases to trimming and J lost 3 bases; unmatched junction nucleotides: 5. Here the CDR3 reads CASSKTGGLYEQYF. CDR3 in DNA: TGTGCCAGCAGCAAAACAGGGGGCCTCTACGAGCAGTACTTC.

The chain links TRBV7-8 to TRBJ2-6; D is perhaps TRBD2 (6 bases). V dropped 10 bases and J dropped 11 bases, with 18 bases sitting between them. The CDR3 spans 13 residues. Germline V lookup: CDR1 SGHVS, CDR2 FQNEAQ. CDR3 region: CATGLGGDYVLTF. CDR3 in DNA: TGTGCCACCGGCTTAGGAGGGGACTACGTCCTGACTTTC.

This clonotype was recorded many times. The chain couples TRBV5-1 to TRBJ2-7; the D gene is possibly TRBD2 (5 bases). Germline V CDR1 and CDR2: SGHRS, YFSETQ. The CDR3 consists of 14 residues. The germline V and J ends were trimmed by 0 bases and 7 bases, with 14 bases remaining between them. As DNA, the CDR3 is TGCGCCAGCAGCTTGGGCGGTCCCCCGGGGGAGCAGTACTTC. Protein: CASSLGGPPGEQYF.

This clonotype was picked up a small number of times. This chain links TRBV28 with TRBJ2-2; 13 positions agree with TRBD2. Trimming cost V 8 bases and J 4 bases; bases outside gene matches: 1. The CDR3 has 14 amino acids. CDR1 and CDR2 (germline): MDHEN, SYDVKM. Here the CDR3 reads CASGTSGATGELFF. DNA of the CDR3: TGTGCCAGCGGGACTAGCGGGGCCACCGGGGAGCTGTTTTTT.

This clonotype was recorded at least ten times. In nucleotides, the CDR3 is TGTGCCAGCAGCACGCAGCAGAGTCGCCAGTACTTC. Translation gives CASSTQQSRQYF. This chain connects TRBV7-2 to TRBJ2-7; D gene uncertain. Between the trimmed V and J ends, which lost 5 bases and 10 bases, there was a span of 15 bases. This CDR3 comprises 12 residues. Germline values: CDR1 SGHTA, CDR2 FQGNSA.

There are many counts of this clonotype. For the CDR3, the DNA is TGTGCCAGCAGCTTGTCCCCCCGACAGACCTACGAGCAGTACTTC. It encodes CASSLSPRQTYEQYF. The chain recombines TRBV5-6 with TRBJ2-7, with D possibly TRBD1 on 5 matching bases. Trimming took off 1 base at V and 2 bases at J, with 13 bases between the two ends. This CDR3 is 15 amino acids long. Germline V CDR1 and CDR2: SGHDT, YYEEEE. The entire variable domain, with the rest obtained from reference TRBV5-6 and TRBJ2-7, is as follows: DAGVTQSPTHLIKTRGQQVTLRCSPKSGHDTVSWYQQALGQGPQFIFQYYEEEERQRGNFPDRFSGHQFPNYSSELNVNALLLGDSALYLCASSLSPRQTYEQYFGPGTRLTVT.

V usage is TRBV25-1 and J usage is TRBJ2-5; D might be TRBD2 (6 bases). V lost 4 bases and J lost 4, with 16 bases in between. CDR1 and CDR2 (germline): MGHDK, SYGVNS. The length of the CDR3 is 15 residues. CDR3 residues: CASSARPQGGETQYF. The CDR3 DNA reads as TGTGCCAGCAGTGCTCGCCCTCAGGGAGGAGAGACCCAGTACTTC.

The CDR3 loop is CASSFLWVNTEAFF. The CDR3 nucleotides read TGTGCCAGCAGCTTTTTATGGGTGAACACTGAAGCTTTCTTT. The chain is built from TRBV11-2 and TRBJ1-1; D ambiguous. V was clipped by 3 bases and J by 0 bases, with 8 bases between them. Germline CDR1 and CDR2: SGHAT and FQNNGV. The CDR3 extends over 14 amino acids.

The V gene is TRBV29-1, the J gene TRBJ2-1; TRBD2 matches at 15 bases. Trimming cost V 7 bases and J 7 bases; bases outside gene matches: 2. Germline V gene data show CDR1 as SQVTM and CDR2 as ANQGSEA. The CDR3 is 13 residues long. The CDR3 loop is CSAGLAGGNEQFF. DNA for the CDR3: TGCAGCGCCGGACTAGCGGGAGGGAATGAGCAGTTCTTC.

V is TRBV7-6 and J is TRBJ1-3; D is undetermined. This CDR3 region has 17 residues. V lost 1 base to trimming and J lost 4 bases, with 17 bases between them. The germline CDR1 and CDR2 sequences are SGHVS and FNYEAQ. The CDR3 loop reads CASSLDITRPGGNTIYF. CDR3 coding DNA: TGTGCCAGCAGCTTAGACATCACTCGACCTGGGGGAAACACCATATATTTT.

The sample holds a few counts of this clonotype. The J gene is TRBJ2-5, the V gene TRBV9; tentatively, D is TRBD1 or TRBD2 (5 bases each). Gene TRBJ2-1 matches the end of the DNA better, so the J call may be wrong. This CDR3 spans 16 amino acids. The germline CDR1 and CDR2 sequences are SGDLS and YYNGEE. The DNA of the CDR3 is TGTGCCAGCAGCCCCAATCTCCCGGGACCCCCCGCTGAGCAGTTCTTC. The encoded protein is CASSPNLPGPPAEQFF.

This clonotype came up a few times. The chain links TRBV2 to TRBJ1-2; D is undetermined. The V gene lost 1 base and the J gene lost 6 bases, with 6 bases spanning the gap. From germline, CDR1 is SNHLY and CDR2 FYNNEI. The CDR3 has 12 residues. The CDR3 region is CASSEGHNGYTF. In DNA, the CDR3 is TGTGCCAGCAGTGAAGGACATAATGGCTACACCTTC.

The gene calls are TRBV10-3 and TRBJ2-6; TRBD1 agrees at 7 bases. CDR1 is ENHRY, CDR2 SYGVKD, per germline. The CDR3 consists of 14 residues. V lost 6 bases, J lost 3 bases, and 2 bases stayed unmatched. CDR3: CAISGQDGANVLTF. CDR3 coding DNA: TGTGCCATCAGCGGACAGGATGGGGCCAACGTCCTGACTTTC.

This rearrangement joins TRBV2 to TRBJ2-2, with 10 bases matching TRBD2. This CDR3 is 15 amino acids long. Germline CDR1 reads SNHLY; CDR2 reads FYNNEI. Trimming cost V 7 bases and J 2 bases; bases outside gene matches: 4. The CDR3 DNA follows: TGTGCCAGCAACGGACTAGCGGTCAACACCGGGGAGCTGTTTTTT. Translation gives CASNGLAVNTGELFF.

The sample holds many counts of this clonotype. The chain's CDR3 is CATSRDRGGSYEQYF. The CDR3 region has the DNA TGTGCCACCAGCAGAGATCGTGGGGGGTCCTACGAGCAGTACTTC. The rearrangement links TRBV15 to TRBJ2-7; D possibly corresponds to TRBD2 (6 bases). The germline CDR1 and CDR2 sequences are LNHNV and YYDKDF (reference sequence). The CDR3 spans 15 residues. Trimming left V 0 bases short and J 1 base short, with 10 bases between.

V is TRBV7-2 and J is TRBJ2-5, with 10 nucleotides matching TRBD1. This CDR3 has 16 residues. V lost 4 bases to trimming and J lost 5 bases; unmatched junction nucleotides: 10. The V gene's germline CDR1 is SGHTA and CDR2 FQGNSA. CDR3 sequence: CASSYERQGAGETQYF. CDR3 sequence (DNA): TGTGCCAGCAGCTACGAACGACAGGGGGCCGGGGAGACCCAGTACTTC.